This entry lists 18 T cell receptor beta chains sequenced from one sample in a study of read filtering for tumor transcriptome and immune sequencing. Molecular barcoded adaptors covering alpha/delta and beta/gamma chains were used on around 400 ng RNA. A single record per CDR3 protein comes from TCRdb applying MiXCR to the reads. The table has 100,000 to 150,000 distinct CDR3 sequences, over 10% seen once. Sample: a population of CD138-negative cells sorted from bone marrow. These receptors came from a donor at least 40 years old with multiple myeloma.

In this sample, this clonotype turned up many times. The V gene is TRBV6-1, the J gene TRBJ2-3, with D perhaps assigned TRBD1 or TRBD2 (6 bases each). The CDR3 extends over 15 amino acids. Germline CDR1 is MNHNS and CDR2 is SASEGT. V was cut by 4 bases and J by 0 bases, with 11 bases left in between. The CDR3 reads CASSGTGTSTDTQYF. For the CDR3, the DNA is TGTGCCAGCAGTGGCACAGGGACTAGCACAGATACGCAGTATTTT.

Regarding this clonotype: This sequence may be a read error, since a much larger clone differs from it by one base. The gene calls are TRBV9 and TRBJ2-2; 10 bases line up with TRBD1. The CDR3 spans 17 residues. Germline CDR1 SGDLS, CDR2 YYNGEE. CDR3 nucleotides: TGTGCCGGCAGCGTATTGACAGGGGGCAAGAGCACCGGGGAGCTGTTTTTT. Translating gives CAGSVLTGGKSTGELFF.

This clonotype has just a few counts. The chain links TRBV6-5 to TRBJ1-3; D call uncertain. Trimming cost V 6 bases and J 0 bases, with 3 bases left between them. The length of the CDR3 is 12 residues. Germline CDR1 reads MNHEY; CDR2 reads SVGAGI. For the CDR3, the DNA is TGTGCCAGCAGAAACTCTGGAAACACCATATATTTT. As protein: CASRNSGNTIYF.

This clonotype showed up many times. The chain has TRBV28 and TRBJ1-4; D perhaps matches TRBD1 (5 bases). Between the trimmed V and J ends, which lost 2 bases and 8 bases, there was a span of 15 bases. Germline lookup yields CDR1 MDHEN and CDR2 SYDVKM. The CDR3 has 15 residues. In DNA form, the CDR3 reads TGTGCCAGCAGTTTAATGGGGGGGGACTGGGAAAAACTGTTTTTT. It is translated as CASSLMGGDWEKLFF.

Notes on this clonotype: A much larger clone is a single base away; this may be a read error. The chain uses TRBV5-5 and TRBJ1-2; TRBD1 matches 7 bases. CDR1 SGHKS and CDR2 YYEKEE come from the germline V gene (reference sequence). The CDR3 runs 15 residues. The V gene end was trimmed by 3 bases and the J gene end by 5 bases; junction bases not matched to a gene: 10. For the CDR3, the DNA is TGTGCCAGCAGCTCGGGAGGCAGGGGGAATTATGGCTACACCTTC. It yields the protein CASSSGGRGNYGYTF.

With respect to this clonotype: This may come from a read error, since a much larger clone is one base off. This chain links TRBV20-1 with TRBJ2-5, with no clear D. This CDR3 comprises 11 residues. V gave up 6 bases and J gave up 5 bases, with 10 bases separating them. Germline-derived CDR1 and CDR2 are DFQATT and SNEGSKA (reference sequence). This CDR3 is CSASPRETQYF. In DNA form, the CDR3 reads TGCAGTGCATCCCCTCGGGAGACCCAGTACTTC.

This clonotype has at least ten counts. The genes are TRBV19 and TRBJ2-1; TRBD2 matches 7 bases. The CDR3 contains 13 residues. CDR1 is LNHDA, CDR2 SQIVND, per germline (reference sequence). V trimming: 3 bases; J trimming: 6 bases; junction bases outside the gene matches: 2. The CDR3 region is CASSISSGNEQFF. The CDR3 DNA sequence: TGTGCCAGTAGTATTTCTAGCGGCAATGAGCAGTTCTTC.

On this clonotype itself: It is likely a read error, because the conserved phenylalanine at the end of the CDR3 is missing. The genes are TRBV29-1 and TRBJ2-2, with a weak D call TRBD2 (6 bases). Germline CDR1 and CDR2: SQVTM and ANQGSEA. This CDR3 spans 12 amino acids. V lost 4 bases and J lost 6, with 9 bases in between. CDR3 coding DNA: TGCAGCGTTGTAGCGGTCGCCGGGGAGCTGTTTTCT. This translates into CSVVAVAGELFS.

This clonotype has ten or more counts. The chain recombines TRBV9 with TRBJ2-1; 7 bases are a match to TRBD1. This CDR3 is 14 amino acids long. Unmatched junction bases numbered 7, after V lost 0 bases and J lost 10 bases. Looked up from germline, CDR1 is SGDLS and CDR2 is YYNGEE. CDR3 sequence reads: CASSVGQGGGEQFF. The DNA of the CDR3 is TGTGCCAGCAGCGTAGGACAGGGCGGAGGCGAGCAGTTCTTC.

This clonotype showed up just a few times. The rearrangement uses TRBV5-4 and TRBJ2-2, with 9 bases identical to TRBD1. CDR3 length: 17 amino acids. V dropped 4 bases and J dropped 4; count of bases not matched to a gene: 11. CDR1 and CDR2 (germline): SGHNT, YYREEE (reference sequence). The CDR3 nucleotides are TGTGCCAGCAGCCCGGACAGGGGTAGAGTTAGCACCGGGGAGCTGTTTTTT. The encoded protein is CASSPDRGRVSTGELFF. The entire variable domain, with the rest obtained from reference TRBV5-4 and TRBJ2-2, is as follows: ETGVTQSPTHLIKTRGQQVTLRCSSQSGHNTVSWYQQALGQGPQFIFQYYREEENGRGNFPPRFSGLQFPNYSSELNVNALELDDSALYLCASSPDRGRVSTGELFFGEGSRLTVL.

This clonotype showed up many times. The chain combines TRBV6-4 with TRBJ2-1; D may be TRBD2 (5 bases). V was clipped by 6 bases and J by 8 bases, with 14 bases between them. Germline values: CDR1 MRHNA, CDR2 SNTAGT. The CDR3 is made up of 13 amino acids. CDR3 amino acids: CASSSWESYEQFF. The CDR3 nucleotides read TGTGCCAGCAGCTCCTGGGAGAGCTATGAGCAGTTCTTC.

About this clonotype: Possible read error: a much larger clone is one base away. The CDR3 loop reads CASTPSSGANALTF. In DNA, the CDR3 is TGCGCCAGCACTCCCAGCTCTGGGGCCAACGCCCTGACTTTC. The chain employs TRBV5-1 and TRBJ2-6; a possible D gene is TRBD1 (5 bases). Looked up from germline, CDR1 is SGHRS and CDR2 is YFSETQ. This CDR3 is 14 amino acids long. The whole variable domain, filled in from reference TRBV5-1 and TRBJ2-6, reads KAGVTQTPRYLIKTRGQQVTLSCSPISGHRSVSWYQQTPGQGLQFLFEYFSETQRNKGNFPGRFSGRQFSNSRSEMNVSTLELGDSALYLCASTPSSGANALTFGAGSRLTVL.

Only a few counts were recorded for this clonotype. This may be a read error: a much more frequent sequence differs by one nucleotide. The chain is built from TRBV5-1 and TRBJ1-1; D unclear. The CDR3 consists of 15 residues. V lost 6 bases and J lost 4, with 19 bases in between. Germline V gene lookup returns CDR1 SGHRS and CDR2 YFSETQ. CDR3 residues: CASNSLTTGTTEAFF. The CDR3 bases are TGCGCCAGCAACTCACTCACTACTGGTACCACTGAAGCTTTCTTT.

This clonotype was seen repeatedly, ten times or more. CDR3 residues: CASSATGTGGLEAFF. The CDR3 DNA reads TGTGCCAGCAGCGCGACCGGGACAGGGGGCTTAGAAGCTTTCTTT. The chain is built from TRBV9 and TRBJ1-1; 12 bases line up with TRBD1. With V trimmed by 3 bases and J by 8 bases, 8 bases remained unmatched. The CDR3 has 15 amino acids. From germline, CDR1 is SGDLS and CDR2 YYNGEE. The full variable domain, with the rest looked up from reference TRBV9 and TRBJ1-1, is DSGVTQTPKHLITATGQRVTLRCSPRSGDLSVYWYQQSLDQGLQFLIQYYNGEERAKGNILERFSAQQFPDLHSELNLSSLELGDSALYFCASSATGTGGLEAFFGQGTRLTVV.

This clonotype was seen many times. The genes are TRBV20-1 and TRBJ1-2; D not certain. Trimming shortened V by 5 bases and J by 3 bases, and 10 bases separated the two germline ends. This CDR3 is built from 12 residues. Germline CDR1 reads DFQATT; CDR2 reads SNEGSKA (reference sequence). The CDR3 coding sequence is TGCAGTGCTCCGGACGGAGACTATGGCTACACCTTC. It encodes CSAPDGDYGYTF.

This clonotype was recorded at least ten times. For the CDR3, the DNA is TGTGCCACAACTTCGGGACTAGCGTACAATGAGCAGTTCTTC. Its translation is CATTSGLAYNEQFF. This chain links TRBV27 with TRBJ2-1; 10 bases are a match to TRBD2. The CDR3 runs to 14 residues. The germline V gene encodes CDR1 MNHEY and CDR2 SMNVEV (reference sequence). Trimming cost V 10 bases and J 4 bases; bases outside gene matches: 7.

This clonotype occurred many times. The chain combines TRBV6-4 with TRBJ2-6; the D is unclear. This CDR3 spans 14 amino acids. Looked up from germline, CDR1 is MRHNA and CDR2 is SNTAGT. The V end lost 4 bases, the J end lost 2 bases, and 6 bases lay between the germline ends. The CDR3 DNA sequence: TGTGCCAGCAGTGCTCAACCTGGGGCCAACGTCCTGACTTTC. It translates to CASSAQPGANVLTF.

This clonotype was detected ten times or more. The rearrangement joins TRBV20-1 to TRBJ1-1; D ambiguous. Trimming pared 4 bases from V and 0 bases from J, leaving 3 bases between. In germline, CDR1 is DFQATT, CDR2 SNEGSKA (reference sequence). There are 11 residues in the CDR3. The DNA for the CDR3 is TGCAGTGCTATGCTGAACACTGAAGCTTTCTTT. As protein: CSAMLNTEAFF.